This T cell receptor (delta chain) was sequenced during a study of γδ T cells in repeated Plasmodium falciparum infection. General study points: Donors in Mali lived in a small rural village, largely one ethnic group.

This clone was counted ten times or more. Its antigen is still unknown. It is likely a read error: a sequence one base away is far more abundant. Other nucleotide sequences in the sample specify the same CDR3. TCRdb redid the clone calls on the multiplex PCR reads with CATT. The top ten hold about 8.6% of the sample, which has tens of thousands of delta-chain clones, 1.5% to 2% seen once. Gammadelta T cells were flow-sorted from PBMC into Vgamma9/Vdelta2+ and Vdelta2-negative populations for bulk analysis. This CDR3 comprises 17 residues. Germline CDR1 reads TSWWSYY; CDR2 reads QGS. This receptor was obtained from a pool of human donors (malaria-infected and uninfected, not separated). V gene TRDV1 combines with J gene TRDJ1; TRDD3 is a possible D gene (7 bases). The sample taken for sequencing was gamma-delta T cells from blood. CDR3 sequence reads: CALGVLRGILYTDKLIF. The CDR3 bases are TGTGCTCTCGGGGTCCTACGTGGGATACTTTACACCGATAAACTCATCTTT.